These 26 T cell receptor beta chains were all obtained from the same sample, sequenced in a study of cytomegalovirus exposure and HLA in healthy donors. PCR amplification relied on 60 Vbeta primers (plus 13 Jbeta primers). Generated by immunoSEQ multiplex PCR, the TCRdb table keeps only in-frame clones and is missing some. The repertoire holds roughly 130,000 clones, with 84% as singletons. Sequenced material: PBMCs. These receptors were taken from a woman aged 18-29 years in good health and CMV-seropositive.

Written as DNA, the CDR3 is TGTGCCAGCTCTAGGCTGATTAGTAGGTCCTATAATTCACCCCTCCACTTT. Amino acids: CASSRLISRSYNSPLHF. The chain recombines TRBV2 with TRBJ1-6; D is unclear. This CDR3 comprises 17 residues. From germline, CDR1 is SNHLY and CDR2 FYNNEI. The V end lost 8 bases, the J end lost 1 base, and 18 bases lay between the germline ends.

Note on this clone: Compared with germline, one end of the junction differs, possibly owing to a read error. CDR3 sequence reads: CSSSLGADLAKNIQYF. In DNA, the CDR3 is TGTTCCAGCAGCTTAGGTGCGGATCTAGCCAAAAACATTCAGTACTTC. The chain recombines TRBV7-9 with TRBJ2-4; D is unclear. Germline CDR1 and CDR2: SEHNR and FQNEAQ (reference sequence). The CDR3 contains 16 residues.

The CDR3 loop is CASSEISSGDNEQFF. CDR3 DNA: TGTGCCAGCAGTGAAATTTCTAGCGGTGACAATGAGCAGTTCTTC. V usage is TRBV6-1 and J usage is TRBJ2-1; 7 bases map to TRBD2. The junction had 6 bases not matched to a gene; V was cut back by 2 bases and J by 5 bases. CDR3 length: 15 residues. CDR1 MNHNS and CDR2 SASEGT come from the germline V gene.

The V and J genes are TRBV5-1 and TRBJ2-7; 10 bases fit TRBD2. The trim removed 0 bases at V and 4 bases at J, leaving 4 bases unmatched. The CDR3 length is 15 residues. The germline V gene has CDR1 SGHRS and CDR2 YFSETQ. The CDR3 coding sequence is TGCGCCAGCAGCTTGGCTAGCGGGGGATTATACGAGCAGTACTTC. Translating it yields CASSLASGGLYEQYF.

The chain employs TRBV29-1 and TRBJ1-5; no firm D call. Trimming took 4 bases from V and 9 from J, leaving 13 bases between them. The V gene's germline CDR1 is SQVTM and CDR2 ANQGSEA. CDR3 length: 12 residues. CDR3: CSVASEGTPQHF. CDR3 DNA sequence: TGCAGCGTTGCGTCAGAGGGTACGCCCCAGCATTTT. Combining the CDR3 with reference TRBV29-1 and TRBJ1-5 gives the whole variable domain SAVISQKPSRDICQRGTSLTIQCQVDSQVTMMFWYRQQPGQSLTLIATANQGSEATYESGFVIDKFPISRPNLTFSTLTVSNMSPEDSSIYLCSVASEGTPQHFGDGTRLSIL.

This chain joins TRBV5-1 and TRBJ2-3; 8 bases match TRBD1. Germline CDR1 and CDR2: SGHRS and YFSETQ. The junction had 2 bases not matched to a gene; V was cut back by 3 bases and J by 2 bases. CDR3 length equals 14 residues. CDR3 bases: TGCGCCAGCAGCTCGGGACAGGCCACAGATACGCAGTATTTT. Translating gives CASSSGQATDTQYF. The variable domain in full, completed from reference TRBV5-1 and TRBJ2-3, reads KAGVTQTPRYLIKTRGQQVTLSCSPISGHRSVSWYQQTPGQGLQFLFEYFSETQRNKGNFPGRFSGRQFSNSRSEMNVSTLELGDSALYLCASSSGQATDTQYFGPGTRLTVL.

V gene TRBV28 combines with J gene TRBJ1-6, with D tentatively TRBD1 (5 bases). The CDR3 has 15 residues. With 5 bases removed from V and 1 base from J, the gap between germline ends came to 9 bases. Germline assignment: CDR1 MDHEN and CDR2 SYDVKM. The CDR3 DNA reads TGTGCCAGCAGTCCCAGGGAATCCTATAATTCACCCCTCCACTTT. Translated: CASSPRESYNSPLHF. Together with reference TRBV28 and TRBJ1-6, the CDR3 gives the full variable domain: DVKVTQSSRYLVKRTGEKVFLECVQDMDHENMFWYRQDPGLGLRLIYFSYDVKMKEKGDIPEGYSVSREKKERFSLILESASTNQTSMYLCASSPRESYNSPLHFGNGTRLTVT.

CDR3 amino acids: CASSGPGLAGVPDTQYF. The CDR3, as DNA: TGCGCCAGCAGTGGTCCGGGACTAGCGGGTGTCCCAGATACGCAGTATTTT. The chain has TRBV10-1 and TRBJ2-3, with 12 nucleotides matching TRBD2. The CDR3 spans 17 residues. V gave up 4 bases and J gave up 4 bases; unmatched junction bases: 9. Germline V gene lookup returns CDR1 WNHNN and CDR2 SYGVQD (reference sequence).

The chain combines TRBV2 with TRBJ1-1; D perhaps matches TRBD1 (6 bases). CDR3 length: 15 residues. Germline loops: CDR1 SNHLY, CDR2 FYNNEI. The V gene lost 3 bases and the J gene lost 0 bases, with 11 bases spanning the gap. The CDR3 here is CASSDWGQLNTEAFF. CDR3 sequence (DNA): TGTGCCAGCAGTGATTGGGGGCAGTTGAACACTGAAGCTTTCTTT.

There are a few counts of this clone. The chain carries TRBV9 and TRBJ1-6; TRBD1 matches 11 bases. V lost 4 bases, J lost 8 bases, and 11 bases stayed unmatched. Germline CDR1 SGDLS, CDR2 YYNGEE. The CDR3 length is 17 residues. The CDR3 region is CASSPTLGQGVDSPLHF. For the CDR3, the DNA is TGTGCCAGCAGCCCCACACTGGGACAGGGGGTTGATTCACCCCTCCACTTT.

V and J are TRBV10-3 and TRBJ1-3; D perhaps matches TRBD1 (6 bases). Germline V gene data show CDR1 as ENHRY and CDR2 as SYGVKD. CDR3 length: 16 amino acids. The ends were cut back, 5 bases at V and 2 bases at J, with 16 bases in the middle. The CDR3 DNA reads as TGTGCCATCAGTTCTTCGACCAACAGGGCTGGAAACACCATATATTTT. Translating it yields CAISSSTNRAGNTIYF.

The chain recombines TRBV5-5 with TRBJ1-1; D gene unclear. The CDR3 covers 11 residues. Trimming left V 6 bases short and J 7 bases short, with 10 bases between. Germline-derived CDR1 and CDR2 are SGHKS and YYEKEE (reference sequence). The CDR3 spells CASKQLGEAFF. CDR3 nucleotide sequence: TGTGCCAGCAAACAGTTGGGTGAAGCTTTCTTT.

The rearrangement joins TRBV29-1 to TRBJ2-7; 10 bases agree with TRBD1. Germline values: CDR1 SQVTM, CDR2 ANQGSEA. Unmatched junction bases numbered 12, after V lost 4 bases and J lost 6 bases. The CDR3 is 15 residues long. CDR3 nucleotides: TGCAGCGTTGCCGCTGACTCGGGACAGGGGACCGAGCAGTACTTC. The encoded protein is CSVAADSGQGTEQYF.

The chain has TRBV7-8 and TRBJ2-7, with 10 positions matching TRBD1. The CDR3 spans 15 residues. Germline V lookup: CDR1 SGHVS, CDR2 FQNEAQ. V lost 5 bases, J lost 0 bases, and 4 bases stayed unmatched. The CDR3 loop reads CASSPWTGGSYEQYF. The DNA of the CDR3 is TGTGCCAGCAGCCCTTGGACAGGGGGCTCCTACGAGCAGTACTTC.

The chain is built from TRBV29-1 and TRBJ1-6, with D hard to call. Trimming cost V 0 bases and J 7 bases, with 13 bases left between them. CDR3 length: 15 residues. Germline loops: CDR1 SQVTM, CDR2 ANQGSEA. The CDR3 sequence: CSVEDYKEENSPLHF. CDR3 coding DNA: TGCAGCGTTGAAGACTACAAGGAGGAGAATTCACCCCTCCACTTT.

The V call is TRBV19, the J call TRBJ2-7; TRBD2 agrees at 7 bases. The CDR3 extends over 13 amino acids. V shed 9 bases, J shed 0 bases, and the junction held 5 bases outside the gene matches. The germline CDR1 and CDR2 sequences are LNHDA and SQIVND (reference sequence). CDR3 protein: CARESGASYEQYF. The CDR3 nucleotides are TGTGCCAGAGAAAGCGGGGCCTCCTACGAGCAGTACTTC.

This clone was seen a single time. The chain employs TRBV21-1 and TRBJ2-5; TRBD2 was called by the table and not checked on the DNA. TRBV21-1 is a pseudogene. CDR3 size: 17 residues. The CDR3, as DNA: TGTGCCAGCAGCAGACGGACTAGCGGGGGGATCCAAGAGACCCAGTACTTC. It specifies CASSRRTSGGIQETQYF.

The chain joins TRBV5-4 to TRBJ2-5; D gene unclear. Germline loops: CDR1 SGHNT, CDR2 YYREEE (reference sequence). V was clipped by 0 bases and J by 1 base, with 7 bases between them. The CDR3 length is 14 residues. CDR3 in DNA: TGTGCCAGCAGCTTGGGAGCGCTCCAAGAGACCCAGTACTTC. It encodes CASSLGALQETQYF.

The chain carries TRBV7-8 and TRBJ2-7; D not certain. The CDR3 covers 13 residues. V lost 1 base to trimming and J lost 2 bases, with 6 bases between them. The V gene's germline CDR1 is SGHVS and CDR2 FQNEAQ. Here the CDR3 reads CASSLESPYEQYF. The CDR3 DNA reads as TGTGCCAGCAGCTTAGAGAGCCCCTACGAGCAGTACTTC.

The V call is TRBV21-1, the J call TRBJ1-6. TRBV21-1 is deemed a pseudogene. The CDR3 is made up of 10 amino acids. CDR3 sequence reads: CASLRSPLHF. For the CDR3, the DNA is TGTGCCAGCCTCCGGTCACCCCTCCACTTT.

The rearrangement links TRBV4-1 to TRBJ1-1; D uncertain. Trimming took off 0 bases at V and 7 bases at J, with 9 bases between the two ends. This CDR3 has 13 amino acids. Germline CDR1 reads MGHRA; CDR2 reads YSYEKL. CDR3 amino acids: CASSQDQRIEAFF. In DNA form, the CDR3 reads TGCGCCAGCAGCCAAGATCAGCGGATTGAAGCTTTCTTT.

The chain joins TRBV19 to TRBJ2-2; TRBD2 is a possible D gene (5 bases). CDR1 and CDR2 (germline): LNHDA, SQIVND (reference sequence). With 3 bases removed from V and 4 bases from J, the gap between germline ends came to 9 bases. The CDR3 contains 14 residues. CDR3 in DNA: TGTGCCAGTAGTATGGGAGCTTCCACCGGGGAGCTGTTTTTT. This codes for CASSMGASTGELFF.

The CDR3 here is CARRGGKNTGELFF. Here the CDR3 DNA reads TGTGCCAGGAGGGGGGGGAAGAACACCGGGGAGCTGTTTTTT. This chain connects TRBV2 to TRBJ2-2; perhaps TRBD2 as D (7 bases). Trimming stripped 9 bases from V and 1 base from J, with 12 bases between. The CDR3 contains 14 residues. The germline V gene has CDR1 SNHLY and CDR2 FYNNEI.

This clone was found once. This chain uses TRBV7-3 with TRBJ2-5; 15 bases align to TRBD2. V lost 1 base, J lost 4 bases, and 7 bases stayed unmatched. CDR1 and CDR2 (germline): SGHTA, FQGTGA. The CDR3 is 18 amino acids. The CDR3 DNA reads as TGTGCCAGCAGCTTAAGAGGACTAGCGGGGGGGACGACAGAGACCCAGTACTTC. It encodes CASSLRGLAGGTTETQYF.

This rearrangement joins TRBV29-1 to TRBJ1-5, with 9 bases matching TRBD1. V lost 3 bases and J lost 3; bases outside the gene matches: 3. Per the germline V gene, CDR1 is SQVTM and CDR2 is ANQGSEA. CDR3 length: 14 residues. Written as DNA, the CDR3 is TGCAGCGTTGAGGGGACAGGGAACAATCAGCCCCAGCATTTT. Its translation is CSVEGTGNNQPQHF.

This chain joins TRBV27 and TRBJ2-5; 8 nucleotides line up with TRBD1. CDR1 is MNHEY and CDR2 is SMNVEV in the germline V gene (reference sequence). V lost 0 bases, J lost 5 bases, and 5 bases stayed unmatched. This CDR3 has 15 amino acids. CDR3 amino acids: CASSLSRTGIETQYF. DNA for the CDR3: TGTGCCAGCAGTTTATCCCGGACAGGGATCGAGACCCAGTACTTC.